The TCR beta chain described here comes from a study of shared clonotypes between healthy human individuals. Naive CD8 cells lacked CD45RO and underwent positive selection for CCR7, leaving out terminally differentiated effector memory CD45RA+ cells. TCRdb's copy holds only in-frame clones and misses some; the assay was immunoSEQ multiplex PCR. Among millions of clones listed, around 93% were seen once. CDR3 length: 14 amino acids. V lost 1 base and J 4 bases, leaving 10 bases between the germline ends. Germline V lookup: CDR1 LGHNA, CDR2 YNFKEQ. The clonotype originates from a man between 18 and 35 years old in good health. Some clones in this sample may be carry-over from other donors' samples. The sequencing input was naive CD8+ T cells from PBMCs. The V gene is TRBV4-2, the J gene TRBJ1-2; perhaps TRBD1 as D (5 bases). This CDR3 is CASSQGEGLYGYTF. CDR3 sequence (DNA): TGTGCCAGCAGCCAAGGGGAGGGGCTCTATGGCTACACCTTC.